This entry describes one T cell receptor (beta chain). Its cognate antigen is unknown. CDR1 is SGHTA and CDR2 is FQGNSA in the germline V gene. Trimming removed 2 bases at V and 5 bases at J, with 12 bases between. The CDR3 runs 15 residues. This record belongs to a study of beta chain features in type 1 diabetes. The sequenced template was cDNA made from the entire isolated RNA. This table comes from immunoSEQ multiplex PCR, and its TCRdb copy is limited to in-frame clones, with some not included. The repertoire holds hundreds of thousands of clones, with about 12% as singletons. Sorting of CD4+ naive, central memory, regulatory and stem cell-like memory cells was performed via CD45RO/CCR7/CD25/CD127/CD95/CD27. Whole-study results and caveats: Type 1 diabetes patients had moderately but significantly shorter TCRB CDR3s in all four CD4+ subsets.

Material: naive CD4+ T cells from blood. The chain uses TRBV7-2 and TRBJ2-2; D is perhaps TRBD2 (6 bases). The clonotype was recovered from a man aged 18 to 29 in good health. CDR3 loop: CASSLYRGNTGELFF. CDR3 sequence (DNA): TGTGCCAGCAGCTTATACCGCGGGAATACCGGGGAGCTGTTTTTT.